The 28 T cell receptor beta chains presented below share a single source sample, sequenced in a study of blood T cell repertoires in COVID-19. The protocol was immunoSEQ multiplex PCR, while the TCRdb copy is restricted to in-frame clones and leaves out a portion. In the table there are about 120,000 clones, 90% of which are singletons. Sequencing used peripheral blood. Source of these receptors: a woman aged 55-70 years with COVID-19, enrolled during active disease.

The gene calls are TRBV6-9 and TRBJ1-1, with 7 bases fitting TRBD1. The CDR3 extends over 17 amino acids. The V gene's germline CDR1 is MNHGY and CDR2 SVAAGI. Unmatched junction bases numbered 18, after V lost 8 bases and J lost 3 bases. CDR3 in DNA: TGTGCCAGCCTAGTGGGGACAGTCCCTGCGTGGGACACTGAAGCTTTCTTT. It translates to CASLVGTVPAWDTEAFF.

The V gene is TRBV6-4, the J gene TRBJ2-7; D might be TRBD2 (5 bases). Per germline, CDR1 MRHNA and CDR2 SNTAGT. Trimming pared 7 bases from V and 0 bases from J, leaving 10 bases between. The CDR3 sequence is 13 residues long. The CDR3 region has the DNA TGTGCCAGCATTCGCACTAGCTCCTACGAGCAGTACTTC. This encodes CASIRTSSYEQYF.

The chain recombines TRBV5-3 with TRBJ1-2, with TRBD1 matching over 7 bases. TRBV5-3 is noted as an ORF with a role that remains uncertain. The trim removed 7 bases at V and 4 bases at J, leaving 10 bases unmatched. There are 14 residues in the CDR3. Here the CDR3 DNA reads TGTGCCAGACCAAACAGGGGCCAGGGCTATGGCTACACCTTC. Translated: CARPNRGQGYGYTF.

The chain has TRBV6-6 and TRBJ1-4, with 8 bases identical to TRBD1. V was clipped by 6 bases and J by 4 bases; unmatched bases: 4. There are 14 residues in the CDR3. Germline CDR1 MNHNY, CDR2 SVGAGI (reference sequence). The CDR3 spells CASSPGQDNEKLFF. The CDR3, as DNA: TGTGCCAGCAGCCCGGGACAGGATAATGAAAAACTGTTTTTT.

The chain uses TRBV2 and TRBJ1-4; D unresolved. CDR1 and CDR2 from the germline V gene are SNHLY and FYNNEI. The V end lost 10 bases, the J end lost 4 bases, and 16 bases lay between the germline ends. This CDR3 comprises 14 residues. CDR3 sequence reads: CATETGRGNEKLFF. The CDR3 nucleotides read TGTGCCACCGAGACGGGCCGGGGTAATGAAAAACTGTTTTTT.

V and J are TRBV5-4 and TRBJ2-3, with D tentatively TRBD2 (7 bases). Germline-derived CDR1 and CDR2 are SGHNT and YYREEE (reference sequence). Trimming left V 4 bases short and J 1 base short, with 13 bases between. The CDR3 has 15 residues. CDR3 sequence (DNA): TGTGCCAGCAGCCGTACAGGGAGGGGCACAGATACGCAGTATTTT. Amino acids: CASSRTGRGTDTQYF.

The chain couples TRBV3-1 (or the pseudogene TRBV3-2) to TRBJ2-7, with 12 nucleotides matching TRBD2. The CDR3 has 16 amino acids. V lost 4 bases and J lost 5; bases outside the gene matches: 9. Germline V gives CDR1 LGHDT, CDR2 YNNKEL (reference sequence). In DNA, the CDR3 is TGTGCCAGCAGCCCTTGGACTAGCGGGGAAGTTGACGAGCAGTACTTC. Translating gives CASSPWTSGEVDEQYF.

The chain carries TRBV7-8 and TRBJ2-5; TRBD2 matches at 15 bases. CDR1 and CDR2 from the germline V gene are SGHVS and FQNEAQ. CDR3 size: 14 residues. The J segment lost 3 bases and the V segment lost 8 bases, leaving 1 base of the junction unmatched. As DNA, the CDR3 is TGTGCCAGCGGGACTAGCGGGGGGAAAGAGACCCAGTACTTC. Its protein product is CASGTSGGKETQYF.

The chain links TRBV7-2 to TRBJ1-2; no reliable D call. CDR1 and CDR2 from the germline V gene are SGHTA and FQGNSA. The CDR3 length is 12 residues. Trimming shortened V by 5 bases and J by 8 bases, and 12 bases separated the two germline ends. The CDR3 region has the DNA TGTGCCAGCAGCGCGTATCTACAGGGCTACACCTTC. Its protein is CASSAYLQGYTF.

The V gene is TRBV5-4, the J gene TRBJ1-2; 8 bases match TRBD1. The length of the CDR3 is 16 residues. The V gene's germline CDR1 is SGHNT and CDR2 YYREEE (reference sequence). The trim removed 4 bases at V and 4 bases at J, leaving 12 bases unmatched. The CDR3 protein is CASSGGGQATLYGYTF. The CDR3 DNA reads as TGTGCCAGCAGCGGAGGGGGACAGGCGACCCTCTATGGCTACACCTTC.

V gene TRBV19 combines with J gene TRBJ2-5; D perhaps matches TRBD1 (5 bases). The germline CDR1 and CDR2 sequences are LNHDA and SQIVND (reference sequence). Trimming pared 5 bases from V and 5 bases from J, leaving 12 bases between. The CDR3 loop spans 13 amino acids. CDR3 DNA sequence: TGTGCCAGTAGTCCAGGGTCTAGGGAGACCCAGTACTTC. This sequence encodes CASSPGSRETQYF.

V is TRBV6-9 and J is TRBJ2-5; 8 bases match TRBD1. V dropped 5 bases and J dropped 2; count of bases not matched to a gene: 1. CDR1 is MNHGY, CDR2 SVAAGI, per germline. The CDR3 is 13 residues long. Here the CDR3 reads CASSGTGQETQYF. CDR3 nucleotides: TGTGCCAGCAGTGGGACAGGTCAAGAGACCCAGTACTTC.

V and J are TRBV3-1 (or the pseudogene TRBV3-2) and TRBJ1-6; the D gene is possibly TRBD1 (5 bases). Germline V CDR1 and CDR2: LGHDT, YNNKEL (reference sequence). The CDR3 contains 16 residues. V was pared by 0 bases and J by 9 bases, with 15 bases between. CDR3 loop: CASSQDWQGKSSPLHF. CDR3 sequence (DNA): TGTGCCAGCAGCCAAGACTGGCAGGGTAAAAGTTCACCCCTCCACTTT.

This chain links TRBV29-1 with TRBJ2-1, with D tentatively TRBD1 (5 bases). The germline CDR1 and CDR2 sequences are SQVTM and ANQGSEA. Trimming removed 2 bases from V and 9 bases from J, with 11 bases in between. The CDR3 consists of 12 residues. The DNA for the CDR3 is TGCAGCGTTGAAAGACAGATGGGTGAGCAGTTCTTC. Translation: CSVERQMGEQFF.

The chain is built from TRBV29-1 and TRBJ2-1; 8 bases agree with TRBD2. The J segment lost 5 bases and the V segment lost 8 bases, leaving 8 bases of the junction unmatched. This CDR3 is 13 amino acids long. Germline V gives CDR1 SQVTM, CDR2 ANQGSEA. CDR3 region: CSLNGGGHNEQFF. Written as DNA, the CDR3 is TGCAGCCTCAACGGGGGGGGTCACAATGAGCAGTTCTTC.

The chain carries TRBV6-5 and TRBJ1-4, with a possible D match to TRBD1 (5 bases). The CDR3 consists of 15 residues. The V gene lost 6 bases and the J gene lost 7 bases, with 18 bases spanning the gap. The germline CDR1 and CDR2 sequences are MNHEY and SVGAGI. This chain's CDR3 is CASSRRRGGVEKLFF. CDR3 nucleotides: TGTGCCAGCAGCCGTAGGAGGGGAGGGGTTGAAAAACTGTTTTTT.

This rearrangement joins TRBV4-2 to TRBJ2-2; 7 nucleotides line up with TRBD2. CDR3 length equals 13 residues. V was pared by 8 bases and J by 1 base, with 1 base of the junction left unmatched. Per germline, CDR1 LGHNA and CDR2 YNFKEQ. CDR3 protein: CASGLENTGELFF. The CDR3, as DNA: TGTGCCAGCGGACTAGAGAACACCGGGGAGCTGTTTTTT.

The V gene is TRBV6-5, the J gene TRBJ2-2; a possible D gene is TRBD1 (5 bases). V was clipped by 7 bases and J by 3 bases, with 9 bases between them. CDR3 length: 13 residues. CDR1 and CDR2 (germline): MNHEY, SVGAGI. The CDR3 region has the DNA TGTGCCAGCACGGACACCGACACCGGGGAGCTGTTTTTT. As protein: CASTDTDTGELFF.

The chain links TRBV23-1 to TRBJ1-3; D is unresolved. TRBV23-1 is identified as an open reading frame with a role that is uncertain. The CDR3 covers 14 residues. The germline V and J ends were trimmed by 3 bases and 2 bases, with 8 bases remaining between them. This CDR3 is CASSHEVAGNTIYF. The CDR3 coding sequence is TGCGCCAGCAGTCACGAGGTCGCTGGAAACACCATATATTTT.

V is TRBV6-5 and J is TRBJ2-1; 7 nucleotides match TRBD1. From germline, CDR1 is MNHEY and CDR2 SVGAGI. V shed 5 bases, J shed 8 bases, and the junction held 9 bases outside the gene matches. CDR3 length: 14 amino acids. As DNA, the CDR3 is TGTGCCAGCAGTCAAAGGACAGGTGGTCATGAGCAGTTCTTC. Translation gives CASSQRTGGHEQFF.

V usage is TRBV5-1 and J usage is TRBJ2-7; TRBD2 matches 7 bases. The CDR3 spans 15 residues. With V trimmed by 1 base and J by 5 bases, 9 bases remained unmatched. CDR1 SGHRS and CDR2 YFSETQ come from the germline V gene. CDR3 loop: CASSLLARGRDEQYF. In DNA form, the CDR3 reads TGCGCCAGCAGCTTGTTGGCTCGGGGGAGGGACGAGCAGTACTTC.

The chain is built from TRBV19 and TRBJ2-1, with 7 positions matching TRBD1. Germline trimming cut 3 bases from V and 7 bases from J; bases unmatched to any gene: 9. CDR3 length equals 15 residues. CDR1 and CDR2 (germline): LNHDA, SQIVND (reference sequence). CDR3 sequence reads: CASSIRQGFRNEQFF. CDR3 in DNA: TGTGCCAGTAGTATTCGACAGGGTTTCAGGAATGAGCAGTTCTTC.

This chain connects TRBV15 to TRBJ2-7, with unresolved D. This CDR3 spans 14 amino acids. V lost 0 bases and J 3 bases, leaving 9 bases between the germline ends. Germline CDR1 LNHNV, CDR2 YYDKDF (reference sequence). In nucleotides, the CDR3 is TGTGCCACCAGCAGAGACTCCAACAGCTACGAGCAGTACTTC. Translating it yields CATSRDSNSYEQYF.

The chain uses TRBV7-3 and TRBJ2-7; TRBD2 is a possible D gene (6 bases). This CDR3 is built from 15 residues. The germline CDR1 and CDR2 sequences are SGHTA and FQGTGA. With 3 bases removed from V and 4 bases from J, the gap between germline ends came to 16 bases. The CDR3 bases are TGTGCCAGCAGCTTGCTTGGTGGGGGGACTTACGAGCAGTACTTC. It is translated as CASSLLGGGTYEQYF.

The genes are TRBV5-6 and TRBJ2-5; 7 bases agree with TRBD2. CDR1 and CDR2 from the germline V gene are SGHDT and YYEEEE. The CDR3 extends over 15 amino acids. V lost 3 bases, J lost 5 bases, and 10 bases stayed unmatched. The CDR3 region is CASSYLTSRAETQYF. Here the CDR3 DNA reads TGTGCCAGCAGCTACCTGACTAGCAGGGCGGAGACCCAGTACTTC.

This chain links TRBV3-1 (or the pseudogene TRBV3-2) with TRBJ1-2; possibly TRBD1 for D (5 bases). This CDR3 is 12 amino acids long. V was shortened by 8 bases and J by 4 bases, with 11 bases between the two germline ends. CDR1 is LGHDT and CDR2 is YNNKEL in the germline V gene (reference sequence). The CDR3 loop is CASCRGPYGYTF. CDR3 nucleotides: TGTGCCAGCTGTAGGGGCCCCTATGGCTACACCTTC.

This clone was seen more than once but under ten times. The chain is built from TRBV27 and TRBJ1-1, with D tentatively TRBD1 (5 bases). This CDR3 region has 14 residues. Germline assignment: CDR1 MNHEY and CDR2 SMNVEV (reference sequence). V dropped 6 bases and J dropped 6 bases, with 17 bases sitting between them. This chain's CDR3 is CASSPLRGGAEAFF. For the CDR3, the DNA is TGTGCCAGCAGCCCCTTGCGGGGGGGAGCTGAAGCTTTCTTT.

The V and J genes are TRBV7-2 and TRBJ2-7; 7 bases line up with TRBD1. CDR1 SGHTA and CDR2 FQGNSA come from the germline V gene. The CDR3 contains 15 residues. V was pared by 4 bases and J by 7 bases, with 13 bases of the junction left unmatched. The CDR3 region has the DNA TGTGCCAGCAGCTCGACCAGGGGGTTTTCGGGAGAGCAGTACTTC. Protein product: CASSSTRGFSGEQYF.